A single sample is the source of the 11 T cell receptor beta chains below, sequenced in a study of blood T cells in healthy people across ages. PCR was performed a second time for roughly 6 to 12 cycles using a sample-barcoded 5' primer and a J-beta primer mix. MiXCR, applied by TCRdb to the 5' RACE reads, yields one record per CDR3 protein. The table has 550,000 to 650,000 distinct CDR3 sequences, approximately 30% seen once; the top ten hold 15% to 19%. The sample comprised blood. Every receptor here comes from a woman of 80 years or more in good health.

The V call is TRBV3-1, the J call TRBJ2-3, with 11 bases fitting TRBD2. V lost 4 bases, J lost 4 bases, and 7 bases stayed unmatched. Germline V gives CDR1 LGHDT, CDR2 YNNKEL (reference sequence). The CDR3 has 16 amino acids. CDR3 nucleotides: TGTGCCAGCAGCCTGGGGACTAGCGGATTCCCAGATACGCAGTATTTT. As protein: CASSLGTSGFPDTQYF.

The rearrangement joins TRBV7-2 to TRBJ1-3; 9 nucleotides match TRBD1. Germline values: CDR1 SGHTA, CDR2 FQGNSA. The CDR3 runs 17 residues. Germline trimming cut 5 bases from V and 2 bases from J; bases unmatched to any gene: 10. The CDR3 loop is CASSPFLGTGTGNTIYF. The CDR3 DNA follows: TGTGCCAGCAGCCCTTTCTTGGGGACAGGGACTGGAAACACCATATATTTT.

For this clonotype: A much larger clone differs by one base, so this may be a read error. The conserved final phenylalanine or tryptophan is absent from the CDR3, which likely points to a read error. The chain links TRBV18 to TRBJ1-2; D gene uncertain. The CDR3 is 11 residues long. The V end lost 3 bases, the J end lost 8 bases, and 7 bases lay between the germline ends. The V gene's germline CDR1 is KGHSH and CDR2 LQKENI. For the CDR3, the DNA is TGTGCCAGCTCACCTAACCGGGGCTACACCGTC. Amino acids: CASSPNRGYTV.

This clonotype appeared a few times. This chain joins TRBV30 and TRBJ2-7, with D unresolved. CDR3 size: 11 residues. Trimming cost V 3 bases and J 5 bases, with 8 bases left between them. CDR1 and CDR2 from the germline V gene are GTSNPN and SVGIG (reference sequence). The CDR3 is CAWSGQHEQYF. The CDR3 bases are TGTGCCTGGAGCGGCCAGCACGAGCAGTACTTC.

This clonotype has at least ten counts. The genes are TRBV2 and TRBJ2-7, with a tentative D call TRBD2 (7 bases). Germline lookup yields CDR1 SNHLY and CDR2 FYNNEI. The CDR3 totals 13 residues. V shed 9 bases and J shed 2 bases, with 14 bases lying between them. The CDR3: CASLEGGTYEQYF. CDR3 bases: TGTGCCAGTCTAGAGGGGGGGACCTACGAGCAGTACTTC. Drawing the rest from reference TRBV2 and TRBJ2-7, the complete variable domain is EPEVTQTPSHQVTQMGQEVILRCVPISNHLYFYWYRQILGQKVEFLVSFYNNEISEKSEIFDDQFSVERPDGSNFTLKIRSTKLEDSAMYFCASLEGGTYEQYFGPGTRLTVT.

This clonotype was seen ten or more times. V and J are TRBV7-2 and TRBJ2-3; no definite D call. Trimming took off 1 base at V and 6 bases at J, with 17 bases between the two ends. Germline V gene data show CDR1 as SGHTA and CDR2 as FQGNSA. This CDR3 contains 16 residues. CDR3 DNA: TGTGCCAGCAGCTTAGTAAGGCCGGGTTTGTCGGATACGCAGTATTTT. Its protein is CASSLVRPGLSDTQYF.

This chain joins TRBV20-1 and TRBJ1-1, with 7 bases aligning to TRBD1. With 2 bases clipped from V and 5 bases from J, the junction kept 2 bases outside the gene matches. This CDR3 spans 12 amino acids. Germline values: CDR1 DFQATT, CDR2 SNEGSKA (reference sequence). CDR3 nucleotide sequence: TGCAGTGCTAGAAAGGGGGCAACTGAAGCTTTCTTT. Its translation: CSARKGATEAFF.

The J gene is TRBJ1-1, the V gene TRBV4-1; 9 bases match TRBD1. Looked up from germline, CDR1 is MGHRA and CDR2 is YSYEKL. The CDR3 is made up of 16 amino acids. V was pared by 1 base and J by 1 base, with 4 bases of the junction left unmatched. CDR3 sequence reads: CASSQGYRGPNTEAFF. The CDR3 coding sequence is TGCGCCAGCAGCCAAGGGTACAGGGGGCCGAACACTGAAGCTTTCTTT.

Of note for this clonotype: A much larger clone lies one base from this, so it may be a read error. The gene calls are TRBV12-3 or TRBV12-4 and TRBJ2-3; D may be TRBD2 (6 bases). Trimming shortened V by 6 bases and J by 6 bases, and 13 bases separated the two germline ends. This CDR3 region has 13 residues. The DNA for the CDR3 is TGTGCCAGCAGGGGGAGGCCATCGGATACGCAGTATTTT. It specifies CASRGRPSDTQYF.

With regard to this clonotype: One base away lies a much larger clone, so this may be a sequencing read error. This chain uses TRBV4-1 with TRBJ2-1; D might be TRBD1 or TRBD2, each matching 5 bases. The assigned J gene may be wrong: the sequence end matches TRBJ2-7 better. The CDR3 loop spans 16 amino acids. Germline values: CDR1 MGHRA, CDR2 YSYEKL. The CDR3 region is CASSQPGTDPYNEQYF. The DNA of the CDR3 is TGCGCCAGCAGCCAACCAGGGACGGACCCCTACAATGAGCAGTACTTC.

This CDR3 is CAISESGQYNEQFF. CDR3 nucleotides: TGTGCCATCAGTGAGTCAGGGCAGTACAATGAGCAGTTCTTC. This chain uses TRBV10-3 with TRBJ2-1; no clear D. Germline V gene sequence: CDR1 ENHRY, CDR2 SYGVKD. Trimming cost V 0 bases and J 4 bases, with 7 bases left between them. The CDR3 is 14 residues long.